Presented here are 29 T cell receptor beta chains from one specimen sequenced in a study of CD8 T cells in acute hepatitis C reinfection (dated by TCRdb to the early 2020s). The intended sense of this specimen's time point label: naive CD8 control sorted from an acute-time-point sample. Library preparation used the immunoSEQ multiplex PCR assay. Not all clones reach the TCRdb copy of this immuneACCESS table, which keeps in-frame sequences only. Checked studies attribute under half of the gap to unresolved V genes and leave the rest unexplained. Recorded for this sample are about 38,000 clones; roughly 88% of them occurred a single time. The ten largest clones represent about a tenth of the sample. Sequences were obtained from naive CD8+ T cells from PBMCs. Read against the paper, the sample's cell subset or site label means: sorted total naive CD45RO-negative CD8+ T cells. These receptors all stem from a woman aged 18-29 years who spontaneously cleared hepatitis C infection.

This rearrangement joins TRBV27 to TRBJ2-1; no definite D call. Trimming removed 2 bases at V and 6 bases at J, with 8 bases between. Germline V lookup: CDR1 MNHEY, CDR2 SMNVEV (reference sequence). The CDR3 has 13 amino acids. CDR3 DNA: TGTGCCAGCAGTTTAGGCAGGATCAATGAGCAGTTCTTC. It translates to CASSLGRINEQFF.

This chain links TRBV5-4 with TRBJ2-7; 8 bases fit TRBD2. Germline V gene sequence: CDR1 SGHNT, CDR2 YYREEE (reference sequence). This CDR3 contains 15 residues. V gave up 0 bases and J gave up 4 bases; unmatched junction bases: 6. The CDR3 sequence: CASSLGAGVGYEQYF. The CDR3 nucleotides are TGTGCCAGCAGCTTGGGAGCGGGAGTAGGGTACGAGCAGTACTTC. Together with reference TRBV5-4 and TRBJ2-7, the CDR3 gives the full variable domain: ETGVTQSPTHLIKTRGQQVTLRCSSQSGHNTVSWYQQALGQGPQFIFQYYREEENGRGNFPPRFSGLQFPNYSSELNVNALELDDSALYLCASSLGAGVGYEQYFGPGTRLTVT.

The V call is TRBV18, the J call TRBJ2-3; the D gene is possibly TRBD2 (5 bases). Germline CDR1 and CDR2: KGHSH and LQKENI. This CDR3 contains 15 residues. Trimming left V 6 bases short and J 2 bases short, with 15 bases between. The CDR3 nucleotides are TGTGCCAGCTCGGCAGAGGCACTAGACACAGATACGCAGTATTTT. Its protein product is CASSAEALDTDTQYF.

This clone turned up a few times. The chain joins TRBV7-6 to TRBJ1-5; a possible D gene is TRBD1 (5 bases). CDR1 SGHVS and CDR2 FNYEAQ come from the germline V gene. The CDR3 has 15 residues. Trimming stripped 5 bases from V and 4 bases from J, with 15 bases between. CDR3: CASSRLDSENQPQHF. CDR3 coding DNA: TGTGCCAGCAGCAGACTTGACAGTGAAAATCAGCCCCAGCATTTT.

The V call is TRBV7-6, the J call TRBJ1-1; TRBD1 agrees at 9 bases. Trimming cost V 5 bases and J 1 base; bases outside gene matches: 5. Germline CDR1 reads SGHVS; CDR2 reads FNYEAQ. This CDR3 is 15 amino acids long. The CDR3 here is CASSPRTGENTEAFF. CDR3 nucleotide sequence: TGTGCCAGCAGCCCCCGGACAGGGGAGAACACTGAAGCTTTCTTT.

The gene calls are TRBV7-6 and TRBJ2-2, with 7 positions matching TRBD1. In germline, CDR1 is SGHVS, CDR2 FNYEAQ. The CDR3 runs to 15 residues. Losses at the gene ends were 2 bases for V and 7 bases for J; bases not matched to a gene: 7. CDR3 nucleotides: TGTGCCAGCAGCTTATATGGGACAGCTAACGGGGAGCTGTTTTTT. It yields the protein CASSLYGTANGELFF.

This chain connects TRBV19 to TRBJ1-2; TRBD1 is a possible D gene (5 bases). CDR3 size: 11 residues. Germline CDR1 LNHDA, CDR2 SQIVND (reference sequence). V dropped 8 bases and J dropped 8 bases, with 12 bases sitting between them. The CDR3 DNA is TGTGCCAGTTTGGACGGGGGGGGCTACACCTTC. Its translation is CASLDGGGYTF.

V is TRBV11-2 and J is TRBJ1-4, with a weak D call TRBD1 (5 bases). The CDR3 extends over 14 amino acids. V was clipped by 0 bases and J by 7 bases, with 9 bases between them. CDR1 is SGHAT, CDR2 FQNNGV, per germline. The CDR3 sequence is CASSLEGAVEKLFF. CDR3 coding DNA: TGTGCCAGCAGCTTAGAAGGGGCAGTTGAAAAACTGTTTTTT.

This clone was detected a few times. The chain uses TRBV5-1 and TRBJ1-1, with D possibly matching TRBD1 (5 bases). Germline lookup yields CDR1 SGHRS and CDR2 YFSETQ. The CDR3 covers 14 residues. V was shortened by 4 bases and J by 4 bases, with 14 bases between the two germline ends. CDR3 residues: CASSTGGVSTEAFF. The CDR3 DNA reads TGCGCCAGCAGCACCGGGGGTGTGAGCACTGAAGCTTTCTTT.

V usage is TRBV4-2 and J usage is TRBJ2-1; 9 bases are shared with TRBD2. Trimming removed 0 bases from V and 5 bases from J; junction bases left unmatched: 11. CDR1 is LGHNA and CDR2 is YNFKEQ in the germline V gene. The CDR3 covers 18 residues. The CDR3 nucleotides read TGTGCCAGCAGCCAAGATTTTCACCTAGCGGGACTCGACAATGAGCAGTTCTTC. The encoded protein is CASSQDFHLAGLDNEQFF.

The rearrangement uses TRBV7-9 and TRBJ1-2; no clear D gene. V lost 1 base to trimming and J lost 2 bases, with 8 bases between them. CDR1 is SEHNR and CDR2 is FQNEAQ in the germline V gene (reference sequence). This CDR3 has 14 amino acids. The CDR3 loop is CASSLDVRNYGYTF. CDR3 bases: TGTGCCAGCAGCTTAGATGTACGGAACTATGGCTACACCTTC.

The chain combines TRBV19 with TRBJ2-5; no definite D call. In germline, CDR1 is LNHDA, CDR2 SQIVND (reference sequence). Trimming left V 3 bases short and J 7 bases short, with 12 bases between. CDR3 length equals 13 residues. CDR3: CASSIRSDATQYF. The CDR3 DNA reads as TGTGCCAGTAGTATTCGGTCAGATGCGACCCAGTACTTC.

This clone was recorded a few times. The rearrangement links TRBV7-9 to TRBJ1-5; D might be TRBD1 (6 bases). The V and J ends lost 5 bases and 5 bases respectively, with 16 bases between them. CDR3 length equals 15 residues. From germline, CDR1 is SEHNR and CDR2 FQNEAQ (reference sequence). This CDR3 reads CASSNDRPMYQPQHF. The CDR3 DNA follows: TGTGCCAGCAGCAACGACAGGCCCATGTATCAGCCCCAGCATTTT.

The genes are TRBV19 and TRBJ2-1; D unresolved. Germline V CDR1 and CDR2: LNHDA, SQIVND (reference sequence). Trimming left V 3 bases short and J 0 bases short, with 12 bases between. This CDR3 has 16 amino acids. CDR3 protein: CASSMPSEFSYNEQFF. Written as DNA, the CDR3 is TGTGCCAGTAGTATGCCCAGCGAATTCTCCTACAATGAGCAGTTCTTC.

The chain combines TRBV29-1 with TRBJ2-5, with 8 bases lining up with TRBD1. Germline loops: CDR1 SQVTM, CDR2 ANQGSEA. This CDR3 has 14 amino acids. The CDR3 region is CRALGQGRSETQYF. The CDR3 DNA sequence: TGCAGAGCCCTTGGACAGGGACGTTCGGAGACCCAGTACTTC.

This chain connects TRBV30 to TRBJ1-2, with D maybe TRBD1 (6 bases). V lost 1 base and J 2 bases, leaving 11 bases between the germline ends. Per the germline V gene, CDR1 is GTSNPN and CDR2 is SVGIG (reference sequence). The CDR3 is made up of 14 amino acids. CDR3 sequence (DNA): TGTGCCTGGAGTGGCAGGGGAGACAACTATGGCTACACCTTC. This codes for CAWSGRGDNYGYTF.

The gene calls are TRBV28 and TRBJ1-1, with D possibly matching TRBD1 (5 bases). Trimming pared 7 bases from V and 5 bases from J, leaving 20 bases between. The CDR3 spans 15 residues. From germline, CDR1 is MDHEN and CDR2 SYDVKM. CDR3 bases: TGTGCCAGCACTAATACCCCCCGGGGCTATACTGAAGCTTTCTTT. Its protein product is CASTNTPRGYTEAFF.

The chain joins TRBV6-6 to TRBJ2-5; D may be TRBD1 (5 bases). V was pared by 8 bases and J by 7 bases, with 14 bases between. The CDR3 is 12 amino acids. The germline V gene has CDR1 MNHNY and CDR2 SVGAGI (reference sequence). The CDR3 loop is CASGPGSGTQYF. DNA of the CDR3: TGTGCCAGCGGTCCAGGGTCGGGGACCCAGTACTTC.

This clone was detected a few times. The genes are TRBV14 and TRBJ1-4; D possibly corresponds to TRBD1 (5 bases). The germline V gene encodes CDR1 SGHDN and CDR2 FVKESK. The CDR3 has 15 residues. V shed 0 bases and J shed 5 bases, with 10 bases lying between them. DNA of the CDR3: TGTGCCAGCAGCCAAGAGGGGGAAGGGAATGAAAAACTGTTTTTT. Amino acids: CASSQEGEGNEKLFF.

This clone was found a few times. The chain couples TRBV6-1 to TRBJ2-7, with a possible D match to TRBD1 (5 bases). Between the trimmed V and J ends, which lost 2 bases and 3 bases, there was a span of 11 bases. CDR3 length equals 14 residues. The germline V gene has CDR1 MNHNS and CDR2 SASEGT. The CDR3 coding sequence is TGTGCCAGCAGTGAACCGGACATCCGCTACGAGCAGTACTTC. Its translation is CASSEPDIRYEQYF.

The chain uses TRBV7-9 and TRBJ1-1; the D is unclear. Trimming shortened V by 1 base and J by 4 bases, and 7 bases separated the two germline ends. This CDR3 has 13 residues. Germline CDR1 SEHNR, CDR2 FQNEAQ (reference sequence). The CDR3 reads CASSLVSGTEAFF. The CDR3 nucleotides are TGTGCCAGCAGCTTAGTGTCCGGCACTGAAGCTTTCTTT.

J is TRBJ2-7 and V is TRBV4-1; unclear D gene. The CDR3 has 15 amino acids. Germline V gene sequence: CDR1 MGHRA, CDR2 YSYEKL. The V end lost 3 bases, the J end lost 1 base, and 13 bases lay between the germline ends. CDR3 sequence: CASSHDRANSYEQYF. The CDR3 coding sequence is TGCGCCAGCAGCCATGATCGGGCTAATTCCTACGAGCAGTACTTC.

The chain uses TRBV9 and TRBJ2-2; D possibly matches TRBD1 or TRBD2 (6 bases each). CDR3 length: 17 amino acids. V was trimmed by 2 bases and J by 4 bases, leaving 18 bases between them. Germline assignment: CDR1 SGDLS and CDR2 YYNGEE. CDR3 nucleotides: TGTGCCAGCAGCGTTGACATTGGGGGGCCGGGCACCGGGGAGCTGTTTTTT. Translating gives CASSVDIGGPGTGELFF.

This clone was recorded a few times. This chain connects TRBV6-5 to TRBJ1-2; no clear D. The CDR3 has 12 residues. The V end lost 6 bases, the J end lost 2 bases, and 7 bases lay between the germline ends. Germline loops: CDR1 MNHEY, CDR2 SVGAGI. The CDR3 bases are TGTGCCAGCAGAGTCGGCAACTATGGCTACACCTTC. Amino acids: CASRVGNYGYTF.

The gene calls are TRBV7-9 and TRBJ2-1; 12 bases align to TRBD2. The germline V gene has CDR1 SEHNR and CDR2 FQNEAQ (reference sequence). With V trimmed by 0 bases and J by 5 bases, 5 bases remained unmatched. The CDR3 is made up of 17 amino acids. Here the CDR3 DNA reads TGTGCCAGCAGCTTAGCCCAGACTAGCGGGAGTAACAATGAGCAGTTCTTC. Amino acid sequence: CASSLAQTSGSNNEQFF.

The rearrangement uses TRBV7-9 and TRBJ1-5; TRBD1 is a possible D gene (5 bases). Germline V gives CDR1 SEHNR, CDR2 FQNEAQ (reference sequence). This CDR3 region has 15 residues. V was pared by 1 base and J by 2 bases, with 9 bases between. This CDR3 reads CASSLGGVGNQPQHF. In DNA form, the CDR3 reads TGTGCCAGCAGCTTAGGGGGGGTCGGCAATCAGCCCCAGCATTTT.

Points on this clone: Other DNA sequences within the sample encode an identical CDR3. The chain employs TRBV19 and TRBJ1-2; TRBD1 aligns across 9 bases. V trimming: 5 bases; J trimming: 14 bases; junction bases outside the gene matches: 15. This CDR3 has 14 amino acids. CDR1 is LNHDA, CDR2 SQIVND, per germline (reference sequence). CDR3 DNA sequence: TGTGCCAGTAGTGTACTTCGGACAGGGGATGACTATACCTTC. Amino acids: CASSVLRTGDDYTF.

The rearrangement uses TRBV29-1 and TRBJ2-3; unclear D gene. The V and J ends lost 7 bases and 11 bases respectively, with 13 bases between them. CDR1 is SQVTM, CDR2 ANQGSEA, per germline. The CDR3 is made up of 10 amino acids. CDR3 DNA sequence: TGCAGCGCGATACTAAGGGAGCAGTATTTT. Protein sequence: CSAILREQYF.

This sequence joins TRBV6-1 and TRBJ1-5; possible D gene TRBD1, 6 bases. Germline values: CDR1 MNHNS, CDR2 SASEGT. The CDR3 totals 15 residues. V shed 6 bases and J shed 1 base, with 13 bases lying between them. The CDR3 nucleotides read TGTGCCAGCAGATTACAGGGTTCAAGCAATCAGCCCCAGCATTTT. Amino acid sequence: CASRLQGSSNQPQHF.